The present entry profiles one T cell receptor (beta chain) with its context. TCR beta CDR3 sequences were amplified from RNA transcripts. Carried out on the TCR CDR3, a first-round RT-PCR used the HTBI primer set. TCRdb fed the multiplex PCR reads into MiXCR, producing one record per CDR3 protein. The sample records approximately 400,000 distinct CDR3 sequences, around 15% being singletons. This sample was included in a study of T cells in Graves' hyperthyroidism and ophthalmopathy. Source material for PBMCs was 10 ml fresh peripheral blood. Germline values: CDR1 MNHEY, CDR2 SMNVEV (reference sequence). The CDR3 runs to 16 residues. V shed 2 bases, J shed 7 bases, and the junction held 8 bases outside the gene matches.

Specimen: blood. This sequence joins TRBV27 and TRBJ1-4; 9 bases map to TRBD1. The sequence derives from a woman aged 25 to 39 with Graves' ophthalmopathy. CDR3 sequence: CASSLNRDRDTEKLFF. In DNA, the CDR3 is TGTGCCAGCAGTTTAAATAGGGACAGGGATACTGAAAAACTGTTTTTT.